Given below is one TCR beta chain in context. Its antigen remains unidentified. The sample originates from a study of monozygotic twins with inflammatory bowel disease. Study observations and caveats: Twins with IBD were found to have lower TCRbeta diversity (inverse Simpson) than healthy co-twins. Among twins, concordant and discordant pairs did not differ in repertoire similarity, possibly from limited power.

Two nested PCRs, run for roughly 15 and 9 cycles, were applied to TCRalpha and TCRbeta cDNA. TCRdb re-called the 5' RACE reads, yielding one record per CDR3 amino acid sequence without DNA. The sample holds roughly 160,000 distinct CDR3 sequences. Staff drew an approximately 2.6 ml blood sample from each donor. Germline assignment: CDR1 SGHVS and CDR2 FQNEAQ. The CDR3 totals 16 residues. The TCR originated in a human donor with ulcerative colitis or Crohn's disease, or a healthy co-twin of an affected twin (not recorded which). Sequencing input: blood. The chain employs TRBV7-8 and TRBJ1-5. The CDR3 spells CASSPLGGDSNQPQHF.